The 20 T cell receptor beta chains below all came from one sample that was sequenced in a study of shared clonotypes between healthy human individuals. Profiled with immunoSEQ multiplex PCR; TCRdb holds only in-frame clones, not every one. The sample includes approximately 320,000 clones, roughly 70% of them seen just once. Sequenced material: memory CD4+ T cells sorted from blood. Subset noted: CD45RA-negative fraction. These receptors were collected from a man aged 25-40 years in good health.

The chain couples TRBV11-3 to TRBJ2-3, with D possibly TRBD1 on 7 matching bases. V was shortened by 5 bases and J by 9 bases, with 18 bases between the two germline ends. Germline values: CDR1 SGHNT, CDR2 YENEEA. There are 14 residues in the CDR3. The CDR3 loop is CASSQGGRGETQYF. In nucleotides, the CDR3 is TGTGCCAGCAGCCAGGGGGGTAGGGGAGAAACGCAGTATTTT.

The chain has TRBV29-1 and TRBJ2-1; 11 bases align to TRBD1. Trimming at V came to 6 bases and at J to 0 bases, leaving 13 bases not matched to a gene. Per germline, CDR1 SQVTM and CDR2 ANQGSEA. CDR3 length: 18 amino acids. The CDR3 reads CSVPGQGVIGSSYNEQFF. CDR3 DNA sequence: TGCAGCGTCCCGGGACAGGGGGTTATCGGGAGCTCCTACAATGAGCAGTTCTTC.

The genes are TRBV11-1 and TRBJ2-7; D remains ambiguous. Germline assignment: CDR1 SGHAT and CDR2 FQDESV (reference sequence). With 8 bases removed from V and 2 bases from J, the gap between germline ends came to 16 bases. The CDR3 spans 14 residues. CDR3 DNA sequence: TGTGCCAGCGCTCCCCCGGGCAGGCCCTACGAGCAGTACTTC. Translating gives CASAPPGRPYEQYF. Looking up the rest from reference TRBV11-1 and TRBJ2-7 gives the full variable domain: EAEVAQSPRYKITEKSQAVAFWCDPISGHATLYWYRQILGQGPELLVQFQDESVVDDSQLPKDRFSAERLKGVDSTLKIQPAELGDSAMYLCASAPPGRPYEQYFGPGTRLTVT.

The chain joins TRBV7-2 to TRBJ2-1; D call uncertain. The CDR3 sequence is 12 residues long. Germline V lookup: CDR1 SGHTA, CDR2 FQGNSA. The V and J ends lost 11 bases and 2 bases respectively, with 10 bases between them. The CDR3 DNA follows: TGTGCCTCCTCGCCGGCCTACAATGAGCAGTTCTTC. Protein product: CASSPAYNEQFF.

V and J are TRBV27 and TRBJ2-1, with 7 bases identical to TRBD2. The CDR3 consists of 16 residues. CDR1 MNHEY and CDR2 SMNVEV come from the germline V gene (reference sequence). V lost 6 bases and J lost 0; bases outside the gene matches: 8. CDR3 residues: CASRWAGTNSYNEQFF. CDR3 in DNA: TGTGCCAGCAGATGGGCCGGGACTAACTCCTACAATGAGCAGTTCTTC.

The rearrangement joins TRBV5-1 to TRBJ2-4; 12 bases are shared with TRBD2. V was pared by 4 bases and J by 2 bases, with 10 bases of the junction left unmatched. The CDR3 totals 18 residues. Germline lookup yields CDR1 SGHRS and CDR2 YFSETQ. This CDR3 is CASSPRLAGVITKNIQYF. Written as DNA, the CDR3 is TGCGCCAGCAGCCCCCGACTAGCGGGAGTTATTACCAAAAACATTCAGTACTTC.

This clone was found many times. V and J are TRBV7-8 and TRBJ2-1; D is unclear. V lost 1 base, J lost 4 bases, and 8 bases lay in between. The V gene's germline CDR1 is SGHVS and CDR2 FQNEAQ. This CDR3 is 14 amino acids long. The CDR3 reads CASSLGPGYNEQFF. CDR3 bases: TGTGCCAGCAGCTTAGGGCCCGGTTACAATGAGCAGTTCTTC.

The chain employs TRBV18 and TRBJ2-3; 7 nucleotides line up with TRBD2. The CDR3 length is 16 residues. CDR1 is KGHSH and CDR2 is LQKENI in the germline V gene. Trimming cost V 2 bases and J 0 bases; bases outside gene matches: 5. The chain's CDR3 is CASSPSSGASTDTQYF. CDR3 DNA: TGTGCCAGCTCACCATCAAGCGGGGCTAGCACAGATACGCAGTATTTT.

This chain uses TRBV7-2 with TRBJ2-7; TRBD1 might be the D (6 bases). The germline V gene encodes CDR1 SGHTA and CDR2 FQGNSA. The V end lost 5 bases, the J end lost 3 bases, and 14 bases lay between the germline ends. The CDR3 is 14 amino acids. The CDR3 sequence is CASSRTGTNYEQYF. The CDR3 bases are TGTGCCAGCAGCCGTACAGGGACCAACTACGAGCAGTACTTC. Full variable domain (remainder filled in from reference TRBV7-2 and TRBJ2-7): GAGVSQSPSNKVTEKGKDVELRCDPISGHTALYWYRQSLGQGLEFLIYFQGNSAPDKSGLPSDRFSAERTGGSVSTLTIQRTQQEDSAVYLCASSRTGTNYEQYFGPGTRLTVT.

The V gene is TRBV2, the J gene TRBJ2-5, with D perhaps TRBD1 (6 bases). This CDR3 is built from 14 residues. Germline CDR1 SNHLY, CDR2 FYNNEI. Deletions cut 8 bases from V and 3 bases from J, with 16 bases between. CDR3 nucleotide sequence: TGTGCCAGCGGTCCGAACAGGGATGAAGAGACCCAGTACTTC. The encoded protein is CASGPNRDEETQYF.

The gene calls are TRBV18 and TRBJ2-7; tentative D call: TRBD2 (6 bases). V was pared by 3 bases and J by 5 bases, with 14 bases between. In germline, CDR1 is KGHSH, CDR2 LQKENI. There are 14 residues in the CDR3. The CDR3 DNA reads TGTGCCAGCTCACCGGAGACTAGTAGAAACGAGCAGTACTTC. It specifies CASSPETSRNEQYF.

V and J are TRBV5-1 and TRBJ2-2; a weak D match, TRBD2 (6 bases). Trimming stripped 1 base from V and 1 base from J, with 8 bases between. Germline CDR1 and CDR2: SGHRS and YFSETQ. CDR3 length: 15 amino acids. In DNA form, the CDR3 reads TGCGCCAGCAGCTTGACGGGGGAGAACACCGGGGAGCTGTTTTTT. Residues: CASSLTGENTGELFF.

The chain links TRBV7-6 to TRBJ2-7; 8 nucleotides match TRBD2. The V segment lost 5 bases and the J segment 7 bases; nucleotides outside the gene matches: 10. Germline lookup yields CDR1 SGHVS and CDR2 FNYEAQ. The CDR3 is 14 amino acids. The CDR3 coding sequence is TGTGCCAGCAGCCTTGGGACTAGGGGGAGGGAGCAGTACTTC. This encodes CASSLGTRGREQYF. The full variable domain, its missing parts supplied by reference TRBV7-6 and TRBJ2-7, is GAGVSQSPRYKVTKRGQDVALRCDPISGHVSLYWYRQALGQGPEFLTYFNYEAQQDKSGLPNDRFSAERPEGSISTLTIQRTEQRDSAMYRCASSLGTRGREQYFGPGTRLTVT.

The chain uses TRBV21-1 and TRBJ2-1. TRBV21-1 is assigned pseudogene status. This CDR3 contains 14 residues. CDR3 sequence (DNA): TGTGCCAGCACTTGGGGACGGAATTACAATGAGCAGTTCTTC. Its protein product is CASTWGRNYNEQFF.

The chain recombines TRBV7-9 with TRBJ2-1; the match to TRBD1 covers 7 bases. Trimming cost V 0 bases and J 5 bases; bases outside gene matches: 7. CDR1 SEHNR and CDR2 FQNEAQ come from the germline V gene (reference sequence). CDR3 length: 16 amino acids. The CDR3 is CASSLAFRDSHNEQFF. Written as DNA, the CDR3 is TGTGCCAGCAGCTTAGCATTCCGGGACAGCCACAATGAGCAGTTCTTC.

V usage is TRBV29-1 and J usage is TRBJ2-3; unclear D gene. The CDR3 consists of 14 residues. Trimming removed 4 bases at V and 4 bases at J, with 15 bases between. The germline gives CDR1 SQVTM, CDR2 ANQGSEA. CDR3 protein: CSVADRFGSDTQYF. DNA of the CDR3: TGCAGCGTTGCGGATCGTTTTGGTTCAGATACGCAGTATTTT.

This clone was seen many times. The rearrangement links TRBV28 to TRBJ1-2; 8 positions match TRBD1. J was trimmed by 3 bases and V by 5 bases; bases with no gene match: 5. Per the germline V gene, CDR1 is MDHEN and CDR2 is SYDVKM. The CDR3 loop spans 14 amino acids. CDR3 coding DNA: TGTGCCAGCAGTCCGATGACAGGGGACTATGGCTACACCTTC. Encoded protein: CASSPMTGDYGYTF.

CDR3 bases: TGTGCCAGTAAGTTGTCTAGCGGAACAGATACGCAGTATTTT. Protein sequence: CASKLSSGTDTQYF. The chain links TRBV19 to TRBJ2-3, with TRBD2 matching 7 bases. Germline V gene lookup returns CDR1 LNHDA and CDR2 SQIVND (reference sequence). V gave up 7 bases and J gave up 3 bases; unmatched junction bases: 7. CDR3 length: 14 residues.

The chain combines TRBV27 with TRBJ1-5; D not resolved. The germline V gene has CDR1 MNHEY and CDR2 SMNVEV (reference sequence). Trimming stripped 2 bases from V and 4 bases from J, with 12 bases between. The CDR3 consists of 15 residues. This chain's CDR3 is CASSLNGERNQPQHF. As DNA, the CDR3 is TGTGCCAGCAGTTTAAACGGGGAGAGAAATCAGCCCCAGCATTTT.

Notes on this clone: A read error is possible here, since a much larger clone lies one base away. CDR3 protein: CSARLYEQYF. CDR3 DNA sequence: TGCAGTGCTAGACTCTACGAGCAGTACTTC. The V and J genes are TRBV20-1 and TRBJ2-7; D unclear. This CDR3 is 10 amino acids long. Germline-derived CDR1 and CDR2 are DFQATT and SNEGSKA (reference sequence). Trimming shortened V by 2 bases and J by 3 bases, and 2 bases separated the two germline ends.